This note documents a single TCR beta chain sequence. This clone was observed a single time. This receptor's antigen is unknown. Per-base qualities were not stored, and no clone one base away is much larger. The CDR3 sequence holds 15 residues, the cysteine and phenylalanine included. The sequence is cut down to CDR3 DNA, 45 bases in frame from base 1. V loses 0 bases, J loses 1 base, and the germline ends lie 8 bases apart. The germline V gene provides CDR1 SGHRS and CDR2 YFSETQ. The source of the sample is a study of cytomegalovirus exposure and HLA in healthy donors (dated by TCRdb to about 2017). Study-wide context: In an earlier analysis of some 550 of the donors, 276 Gb of sequence data and 90 million to 120 million unique TCR beta sequences from about 180 million T cells were reported. An early release covering some 640 HLA-typed donors comprised about 300 gigabases of sequencing data and around 85 million unique TCR sequences. Of the roughly 400 genotyped donors, around 81% fell in the genetic ancestry cluster associated with self-reported Caucasian donors. The aim of the study was to test whether cataloging public T cell receptors could identify signatures of past pathogen exposure. The study profiled the T cell repertoires of under 850 subjects by immunosequencing and related them to cytomegalovirus serostatus. In addition to the first cohort of 650 to 750 subjects, a separate validation cohort of 120 different subjects was used. The study combined high-throughput TCR immunosequencing, statistical association of individual TCRs with disease status, and machine learning to predict cytomegalovirus infection status. In a later analysis, previously published TCR beta repertoires from about 640 donors were re-analyzed and high-resolution HLA genotyping was added so that TCR occurrence patterns could be studied. Rather than drawing on any new phenotypic data, the later analysis identified candidate immune exposures from TCR beta sequences and the way those sequences occurred across donors. An earlier analysis of more than 450 of the donors used high-throughput TCR beta sequencing to judge whether each TCR beta V gene segment behaved as functional or pseudogenic. Donor age, sex, ethnicity and CMV serostatus were compiled together with the repertoire data. In a later genetic analysis, genome-wide SNP genotypes for about three fifths of the roughly 670 donors were used, and that subset was treated as a discovery cohort. Every repertoire in the discovery cohort had been generated on one and the same sequencing platform. HLA typing included class I and class II loci at four-digit resolution. The number of typed donors differed by locus: about 629-640 for A, B, C, DRB1 and DQB1; some 540 for DQA1; 606 for DPA1; and 400 to 480 for DPB1. Roughly 5 DR-DQ haplotypes were treated as single units for association and clustering because of strong linkage in the cohort. Across 300 to 500 genotyped donors of the cohort, an average of about 250,000 unique TCR beta nucleotide sequences per donor were sequenced, and approximately 19% of those sequences were non-productive.

In total, approximately 610 healthy bone marrow donors made up the cohort. At the time of sampling, all cohort members were nominally healthy, though unrecorded immune exposures were likely present. The donor tested CMV seropositive, placing the donor among the 310 or so seropositive members of the cohort. A peripheral blood sample was provided by each donor, and peripheral blood mononuclear cells were used for TCR beta sequencing. The Qiagen DNeasy Blood Extraction Kit was used to extract genomic DNA from the blood cell samples. Paper-wide results and their limitations: Compared with equally common non-associated chains, HLA-associated TCR beta chains in a later analysis were more clonally expanded and had lower generation probabilities. Correlated functional status among segregating V segments might reflect linkage disequilibrium, but an unknown experimental factor could not be ruled out. Some IMGT-functional V segments, including TRBV6-2 and TRBV6-3, could not be distinguished by the 87-base-pair reads and were therefore excluded. Strong co-occurrence of HLA alleles, especially DR and DQ, made assigning TCR associations to individual alleles difficult. V-gene and J-gene trimming of TCR beta chains was associated with a missense DCLRE1C variant in a later genetic analysis, and the association was replicated in an independent cohort. Because some donors lacked HLA typing at each locus, the association tests relied only on the typed subset. The study gave a list of roughly 150 TCR beta chains associated with cytomegalovirus. A few of the identified cytomegalovirus-associated TCR beta chains were confirmed in vitro to be specific for cytomegalovirus antigens. In a later analysis, several top co-occurrence clusters were reported to appear linked to parvovirus B19, influenza, CMV and Epstein-Barr virus. In an earlier analysis of fewer than 750 of the donors, most TCR beta V segments were observed in productive rearrangements about 87% or about 30% of the time, broadly matching IMGT annotations. The authors suggested that the approach could potentially be extended to other disease states and immunological phenotypes. The classifier was reported to diagnose cytomegalovirus status with high specificity and sensitivity in both the original and validation cohorts. At a false discovery rate of 0.05, a later analysis linked 15,000 to 20,000 TCR beta sequences to specific HLA alleles. The presence/absence analyses assumed that sequencing depth was roughly uniform across donors, and that assumption may not be true. In a later analysis, the rate of TCR association differed among HLA loci, with DRB1 alleles having the most associated TCRs and HLA-C alleles having the fewest. Immune exposure information for the cohort was limited to CMV serostatus. Because counts were too low, roughly 17 rarely observed V segments, including chromosome 9 orphons, were left out of the earlier analysis of a few hundred of the donors. A further reported finding was that TCR beta sequences accurately predicted the HLA-A and HLA-B alleles for most subjects in the first cohort. Only TCR beta chains were sequenced in this cohort, and the absence of alpha or paired-chain data limited detectable features. In a later genetic analysis, fewer N-insertions in productive TCRs were reported among donors in an Asian-associated ancestry cluster than the roughly 700-donor mean. The sequencing pipeline was judged likely to have produced a cluster of highly shared sequence variants as a technical artifact. A later analysis found that most CMV-associated TCR beta chains appeared HLA-restricted, with HLA associations seemingly driven largely by CMV exposure. Most TCR sequences were seen in very few donors, while some public TCRs were found in many individuals.

Receptor libraries were prepared by the immunoSEQ multiplex PCR assay. A mixture of 60 forward primers for TCR Vbeta segments and 13 reverse primers for TCR Jbeta segments was used in the multiplex PCR. Amplification of the CDR3 region of rearranged TCR beta genes was performed with a multiplex PCR assay on genomic DNA. The amplified TCR beta libraries were sequenced on the Illumina HiSeq System as 87-base-pair reads. As for the original processing: Across the 500 to 850 repertoires, a later analysis counted 80 million or so unique TCR beta chains, approximately 10 million of which were shared by at least two donors. To remove PCR and sequencing errors, raw reads were error-corrected and collapsed into unique sequences using a nearest-neighbor algorithm that merged closely related sequences. CDR3 sequences were aligned to IMGT reference sequences to assign V, D and J gene segments. For a sequence to be retained, at least a six-nucleotide match to both a V gene segment and a J gene segment was required. Rearrangements were classified as productive when the CDR3 lacked stop codons and remained in frame with V and J, and all other rearrangements were classified as non-productive. CDR3 was defined by IMGT convention, running from the second conserved V-encoded cysteine to the conserved J-encoded phenylalanine. The earlier analysis of around 640 of the donors excluded sequences that lacked an unambiguous match to a single V gene segment. An earlier analysis of approximately 590 of the donors classified V segments as functional when productive rearrangements were above 56.7% and as segregating when the standard deviation between donors was above 5%. A statistical classification framework was developed to diagnose cytomegalovirus status using the catalog of TCR beta chain sequences. In a later analysis, TCR nucleotide sequences were compared against IMGT/GENE-DB human TR gene sequences so that V and J genes could be assigned. In a later analysis, CDR3 sequences and most-parsimonious VDJ recombination scenarios were assigned using the TCRdist pipeline. A later analysis defined each TCR beta chain by its CDR3 amino acid sequence plus V-gene family, and excluded reads lacking a unique V-gene family. In a later analysis, around 650 highly shared, low-generation-probability nucleotide sequences were removed to address suspected cross-contamination and a sequencing artifact. A later analysis calculated a clonal expansion index for each public chain from normalized within-repertoire ranks of inferred template counts. A later analysis computed generation probabilities with a VDJ recombination model fitted to out-of-frame rearrangements, and checked the results against IGoR. In a later analysis, TCR-TCR, TCR-HLA and TCR-CMV co-occurrence was scored with hypergeometric tests, and a repertoire-size bias correction was applied to TCR pairs. False discovery rates were estimated in a later analysis by permuting HLA or CMV assignments 20 times. In a later analysis, co-occurring TCRs were grouped with DBSCAN, and TCRdist sequence similarity was added when clustering was performed within HLA-allele-positive subsets. Repertoires with fewer than 30,000 or more than 120,000 public chains were left out of co-occurrence clustering, as were five repertoires with anomalous nucleotide sharing. TCRdb obtained this table from immuneACCESS and retained in-frame rearrangements with V and J assigned. These tables miss some clones; where compared with another copy, unresolved V genes account for less than half of the shortfall, and the remainder is unexplained. D and trimming come from the DNA, and the V and J calls and clone size come from that table. Within this sample are approximately 150,000 clones, with approximately 85% of them counted one time only. The ten biggest clones cover roughly 2.5% of the sample.

The TCR sequence derives from a man aged 25-45 years in good health and CMV-seropositive. Sequencing input: PBMCs. The chain links TRBV5-1 with TRBJ1-5, with the D gene not confidently named. The base sequence is TGCGCCAGCAGCTTGGAGGGAGGCAGCAATCAGCCCCAGCATTTT. Its protein reads: CASSLEGGSNQPQHF.